The 4 T cell receptor beta chains listed next were all sequenced from one sample in a study of T cells expressing NK-cell markers. One entry per CDR3 protein, without DNA, is what TCRdb gives after re-calling the 5' RACE reads. This sample's table reports about 460,000 distinct CDR3 sequences. The material sequenced was blood T cells: a sorted CD56 or NKG2C T cell subset, CD4+ or CD8+ T cells, or bulk PBMC T cells (not recorded which). The receptor source for this set is a woman aged 50 to 60 in good health.

The V gene is TRBV28, the J gene TRBJ1-4. Germline CDR1 is MDHEN and CDR2 is SYDVKM. The CDR3 covers 17 residues. CDR3 amino acids: CASSLTDGNPTNEKLFF.

The V call is TRBV29-1, the J call TRBJ1-5; TCRdb gives TRBD1 as the D gene, but with no DNA this cannot be confirmed. Germline V gene data show CDR1 as SQVTM and CDR2 as ANQGSEA. This CDR3 spans 14 amino acids. Here the CDR3 reads CSVTVGAAGQPQHF.

The chain has TRBV29-1 and TRBJ1-3; TCRdb selects TRBD1, and the lack of DNA leaves this call unchecked. CDR1 and CDR2 (germline): SQVTM, ANQGSEA. The CDR3 is 14 residues long. The CDR3 region is CSVEVGTLTSTIYF.

The chain links TRBV20-1 to TRBJ2-5. The CDR3 consists of 11 residues. Germline CDR1 is DFQATT and CDR2 is SNEGSKA (reference sequence). The CDR3 protein is CSLQGKETQYF.